This T cell receptor beta chain was recovered during a study of CD8 T cells in ankylosing spondylitis. Study outcomes and limitations: A number of the motif variants had already been described in reactive arthritis synovial fluid and blood. CD8+ disease-linked clones were present at relatively low frequencies in blood. As reported, disease-linked clones showed significant enrichment in matched ankylosing spondylitis synovial fluid.

Trimming left V 7 bases short and J 6 bases short, with 9 bases between. Looked up from germline, CDR1 is SGHTA and CDR2 is FQGNSA. The CDR3 loop spans 12 amino acids. TCRdb redid the calling of the 5' RACE reads with MiXCR, one entry per CDR3 protein. The sample carries over 25,000 distinct CDR3 sequences, approximately 15% recorded once. On this clonotype: Its antigen is undetermined.

This rearrangement joins TRBV7-2 to TRBJ2-2; D not resolved. The sample comprised blood. This TCR was recovered from a male donor with ankylosing spondylitis or in good health (not recorded which). The CDR3, as DNA: TGTGCCAGCACCACAAGGGCCGGGGAGCTGTTTTTT. Its translation is CASTTRAGELFF.